These T cell receptor beta chains were read from a single sample in a study of blood T cell repertoires in COVID-19. Generated by immunoSEQ multiplex PCR, the TCRdb table keeps only in-frame clones and is missing some. The data contain about 40,000 clones, approximately 90% of them singletons. The sequenced material came from peripheral blood. These receptors came from a man aged 45 to 65 in a cohort sampled during active COVID-19. Each CDR3 is given with its conserved first and last residue. D genes are given only for firm matches. Size is stated for part of the rows, as once, few or many counts, or as a class when the clone is expanded.

j_call,d_call,clone_size,v_call,cdr3_aa,cdr3_nt
TRBJ2-3,.,.,TRBV11-2,CASSFEGSSTDTQYF,TGTGCCAGCAGCTTCGAGGGTTCTAGCACAGATACGCAGTATTTT
TRBJ2-3,TRBD2,once,TRBV5-5,CASSLLAEAVDTQYF,TGTGCCAGCAGCCTCCTAGCGGAGGCAGTGGATACGCAGTATTTT
TRBJ2-1,TRBD1,.,TRBV7-2,CASSFRDRGFNEQFF,TGTGCCAGCAGCTTCCGGGACAGGGGATTCAATGAGCAGTTCTTC
TRBJ1-2,TRBD1,.,TRBV10-3,CAISESQEDRGYTF,TGTGCCATCAGTGAGTCGCAAGAGGACAGGGGCTACACCTTC
TRBJ2-7,TRBD1,.,TRBV27,CASGRTGTDFYEQYF,TGTGCCAGCGGCCGCACCGGGACAGATTTCTACGAGCAGTACTTC
TRBJ1-6,.,.,TRBV27,CASRGTELYNSPLHF,TGTGCCAGCCGTGGAACAGAACTTTATAATTCACCCCTCCACTTT
TRBJ2-5,TRBD2,.,TRBV7-7,CASSRGLAVQETQYF,TGTGCTAGCAGCAGGGGACTAGCGGTCCAAGAGACCCAGTACTTC
TRBJ1-4,.,.,TRBV3-1/TRBV3-2,CASSQGKAREGKTVF,TGTGCCAGCAGCCAAGGTAAGGCCAGGGAAGGAAAAACTGTTTTT
TRBJ1-2,TRBD1,.,TRBV6-2/TRBV6-3,CASSYVRQGANYGYTF,TGTGCCAGCAGTTACGTTCGTCAGGGGGCTAACTATGGCTACACCTTC
TRBJ1-3,.,.,TRBV6-1,CASSERVSGNTIYF,TGTGCCAGCAGTGAACGGGTTTCTGGAAACACCATATATTTT
TRBJ1-4,.,.,TRBV4-1,CASSQERIPTNEKLFF,TGCGCCAGCAGCCAAGAGCGCATACCAACTAATGAAAAACTGTTTTTT
TRBJ1-5,.,.,TRBV19,CASIPGLYSNQPQHF,TGTGCCAGTATACCGGGACTCTATAGCAATCAGCCCCAGCATTTT
TRBJ1-5,TRBD1,.,TRBV7-9,CASSLAVTGGDQPQHF,TGTGCCAGCAGCTTAGCTGTGACAGGGGGGGATCAGCCCCAGCATTTT
TRBJ2-1,.,few,TRBV2,CASSVGQYNEQFF,TGTGCCAGCAGTGTTGGACAGTACAATGAGCAGTTCTTC
TRBJ1-1,.,.,TRBV2,CASNQGSNTEAFF,TGTGCCAGCAACCAGGGGTCGAACACTGAAGCTTTCTTT
TRBJ2-1,TRBD1,.,TRBV27,CASSSRQGRPIYNEQFF,TGTGCCAGCAGTTCCCGACAGGGGAGGCCAATTTACAATGAGCAGTTCTTC
TRBJ2-1,TRBD2,.,TRBV9,CASSGPYLAGGRAEQFF,TGTGCCAGCAGCGGGCCCTATCTAGCGGGAGGACGGGCGGAGCAGTTCTTC
TRBJ2-7,.,.,TRBV27,CASSFVSQGEQYF,TGTGCCAGCAGTTTCGTCAGTCAGGGCGAGCAGTACTTC
TRBJ1-4,.,.,TRBV10-2,CASSGGLFATNEKLFF,TGCGCCAGCAGTGGGGGCTTATTTGCAACTAATGAAAAACTGTTTTTT
TRBJ1-2,.,.,TRBV4-2,CASSHGTTGWDGANYGYTF,TGTGCCAGCAGCCACGGAACCACAGGATGGGATGGGGCTAACTATGGCTACACCTTC
TRBJ2-7,TRBD2,.,TRBV5-4,CASSPISGAKSYEQYF,TGTGCCAGCAGCCCGATTAGCGGGGCGAAGTCCTACGAGCAGTACTTC
TRBJ2-7,.,.,TRBV5-6,CASSLRDSYEQYF,TGTGCCAGCAGCTTGCGGGATTCCTACGAGCAGTACTTC
TRBJ2-5,TRBD2,.,TRBV6-5,CASRVGLAGETQYF,TGTGCCAGCAGAGTCGGACTAGCGGGAGAGACCCAGTACTTC
TRBJ1-3,.,once,TRBV30,CAWSVRHPGTGNTIYF,TGTGCCTGGAGTGTACGACACCCAGGAACTGGAAACACCATATATTTT